The text below deals with one TCR beta chain. Its antigen remains unidentified. Method: immunoSEQ multiplex PCR; TCRdb's copy keeps in-frame clones and lacks some. Among about 68,000 clones listed, about 85% were seen once. The data are from a study of neoadjuvant anti-PD-1 for oral cavity cancer. Study-wide context: Patients without progression got a fourth dose around day 43. Regarding the study as a whole: Treg/Th17 ratio rose with pretreatment blood and fell with post-treatment tumor TCRbeta clonality.

Time point in this sample: after neoadjuvant nivolumab, at surgical resection. Per the germline V gene, CDR1 is LNHDA and CDR2 is SQIVND (reference sequence). This CDR3 region has 17 residues. V gave up 7 bases and J gave up 0 bases, with 21 bases separating them. This chain joins TRBV19 and TRBJ1-2; no definite D call. This specimen consisted of PBMCs, obtained after nivolumab (anti-PD-1) treatment. The clonotype was recovered from a person between 40 and 85 years old with oral cavity squamous cell carcinoma. Here the CDR3 DNA reads TGTGCCAGTACCCCGGGAGTTTGGGCCAGTTCTAACTATGGCTACACCTTC. Protein sequence: CASTPGVWASSNYGYTF. The full variable domain, in which reference TRBV19 and TRBJ1-2 provide the parts outside the CDR3, is DGGITQSPKYLFRKEGQNVTLSCEQNLNHDAMYWYRQDPGQGLRLIYYSQIVNDFQKGDIAEGYSVSREKKESFPLTVTSAQKNPTAFYLCASTPGVWASSNYGYTFGSGTRLTVV.